This entry lists 13 T cell receptor beta chains sequenced from one sample in a study of technical replicates of blood from several donors. The protocol was immunoSEQ multiplex PCR, while the TCRdb copy is restricted to in-frame clones and leaves out a portion. This table holds about 49,000 clones, around nine tenths found once. The sequencing input was PBMCs. The receptors were gathered from a human donor in good health. Some clones in this sample may be carry-over from other donors' samples.

The gene calls are TRBV9 and TRBJ2-5; TRBD2 agrees at 14 bases. CDR3 length: 17 amino acids. Per the germline V gene, CDR1 is SGDLS and CDR2 is YYNGEE. Trimming at V came to 3 bases and at J to 4 bases, leaving 8 bases not matched to a gene. The CDR3 protein is CASSAGTSGGPRETQYF. The CDR3 DNA reads as TGTGCCAGCAGCGCCGGGACTAGCGGGGGCCCCAGAGAGACCCAGTACTTC.

This rearrangement joins TRBV10-3 to TRBJ2-3; 7 nucleotides match TRBD1. V lost 7 bases and J lost 6; bases outside the gene matches: 4. The germline V gene has CDR1 ENHRY and CDR2 SYGVKD. There are 12 residues in the CDR3. CDR3 in DNA: TGTGCCATCAAAGGGGGCTCGGATACGCAGTATTTT. Amino acid sequence: CAIKGGSDTQYF.

This chain joins TRBV4-3 and TRBJ1-2; tentatively, D is TRBD1 (5 bases). V shed 1 base and J shed 8 bases, with 17 bases lying between them. Germline CDR1 LGHNA, CDR2 YSLEER. The CDR3 loop spans 15 amino acids. Here the CDR3 reads CASSQGGGVVSGYTF. CDR3 in DNA: TGCGCCAGCAGCCAAGGTGGGGGGGTCGTTTCGGGCTACACCTTC.

This clone was seen just once. The chain links TRBV4-2 to TRBJ2-2; D uncertain. The CDR3 extends over 15 amino acids. Germline CDR1 is LGHNA and CDR2 is YNFKEQ. Trimming took off 0 bases at V and 5 bases at J, with 10 bases between the two ends. The chain's CDR3 is CASSQDYAETGELFF. In DNA form, the CDR3 reads TGTGCCAGCAGCCAAGATTACGCGGAGACCGGGGAGCTGTTTTTT.

The chain is built from TRBV5-6 and TRBJ2-5; 12 nucleotides align to TRBD2. CDR3 size: 15 residues. The junction had 6 bases not matched to a gene; V was cut back by 4 bases and J by 5 bases. The germline V gene encodes CDR1 SGHDT and CDR2 YYEEEE. Here the CDR3 reads CASSQPLAGGETQYF. The DNA for the CDR3 is TGTGCCAGCAGCCAACCCCTAGCGGGAGGGGAGACCCAGTACTTC.

The V call is TRBV2, the J call TRBJ1-2; 12 bases are a match to TRBD1. This CDR3 spans 16 amino acids. The germline V gene has CDR1 SNHLY and CDR2 FYNNEI. Losses at the gene ends were 7 bases for V and 4 bases for J; bases not matched to a gene: 10. CDR3 sequence reads: CASKGGQGAKGYGYTF. CDR3 nucleotide sequence: TGTGCCAGCAAGGGGGGACAGGGGGCTAAAGGCTATGGCTACACCTTC.

The V call is TRBV6-5, the J call TRBJ1-5; D not resolved. V lost 5 bases and J 6 bases, leaving 11 bases between the germline ends. The germline gives CDR1 MNHEY, CDR2 SVGAGI. The CDR3 is 13 residues long. Here the CDR3 DNA reads TGTGCCAGCAGTCAGGCTCGGCGTCAGCCCCAGCATTTT. Translated, it gives CASSQARRQPQHF.

The chain is built from TRBV15 and TRBJ2-7; TRBD1 aligns across 7 bases. Germline-derived CDR1 and CDR2 are LNHNV and YYDKDF (reference sequence). The CDR3 loop spans 13 amino acids. V gave up 3 bases and J gave up 4 bases; unmatched junction bases: 3. Here the CDR3 DNA reads TGTGCCACCAGCAGGGACAGGAGATACGAGCAGTACTTC. This sequence encodes CATSRDRRYEQYF.

V is TRBV2 and J is TRBJ1-1, with D possibly being TRBD1 (5 bases). Trimming shortened V by 5 bases and J by 3 bases, and 10 bases separated the two germline ends. This CDR3 region has 13 residues. Germline V gene lookup returns CDR1 SNHLY and CDR2 FYNNEI. CDR3 residues: CASSRVGDTEAFF. The CDR3 nucleotides read TGTGCCAGCAGTCGAGTAGGGGACACTGAAGCTTTCTTT. Drawing the rest from reference TRBV2 and TRBJ1-1, the complete variable domain is EPEVTQTPSHQVTQMGQEVILRCVPISNHLYFYWYRQILGQKVEFLVSFYNNEISEKSEIFDDQFSVERPDGSNFTLKIRSTKLEDSAMYFCASSRVGDTEAFFGQGTRLTVV.

V and J are TRBV2 and TRBJ2-3; 7 bases align to TRBD1. V gave up 9 bases and J gave up 7 bases; unmatched junction bases: 4. Looked up from germline, CDR1 is SNHLY and CDR2 is FYNNEI. This CDR3 contains 11 residues. The DNA of the CDR3 is TGTGCCAGTAACAGGGGAAATACGCAGTATTTT. This sequence encodes CASNRGNTQYF.

The rearrangement links TRBV9 to TRBJ1-1; D possibly corresponds to TRBD1 (5 bases). CDR1 SGDLS and CDR2 YYNGEE come from the germline V gene. The CDR3 has 14 amino acids. Trimming shortened V by 0 bases and J by 1 base, and 7 bases separated the two germline ends. The CDR3 DNA sequence: TGTGCCAGCAGCGTAGACGGGGGGAACACTGAAGCTTTCTTT. It yields the protein CASSVDGGNTEAFF.

This chain joins TRBV27 and TRBJ2-7; 7 bases agree with TRBD1. Per the germline V gene, CDR1 is MNHEY and CDR2 is SMNVEV (reference sequence). The junction had 5 bases not matched to a gene; V was cut back by 10 bases and J by 2 bases. This CDR3 is built from 12 residues. Here the CDR3 reads CAIRTGAYEQYF. DNA for the CDR3: TGTGCCATAAGGACAGGAGCCTACGAGCAGTACTTC.

The chain couples TRBV7-3 to TRBJ2-7; TRBD2 matches 11 bases. This CDR3 is built from 15 residues. Germline CDR1 and CDR2: SGHTA and FQGTGA. Trimming removed 5 bases from V and 4 bases from J; junction bases left unmatched: 7. The CDR3 sequence: CASSTLAGDGYEQYF. CDR3 bases: TGTGCCAGCAGCACACTAGCGGGAGATGGTTACGAGCAGTACTTC. Using reference TRBV7-3 and TRBJ2-7 for the parts outside the CDR3, the full variable domain is GAGVSQTPSNKVTEKGKYVELRCDPISGHTALYWYRQSLGQGPEFLIYFQGTGAADDSGLPNDRFFAVRPEGSVSTLKIQRTERGDSAVYLCASSTLAGDGYEQYFGPGTRLTVT.